This T cell receptor beta chain was obtained from a study of control samples from healthy donors and cancer patients (TCRdb year 2020). Preparation of the library involved the immunoSEQ multiplex PCR assay. TCRdb re-hosts the immuneACCESS table, in-frame sequences only. Its copies lack some clones; in the studies checked, an unresolved V gene accounts for under half of them, and the cause for the rest is not known. The sample includes 90,000 to 110,000 clones, with about four fifths observed a single time. The ten largest account for less than 15% of the sample. This clone was observed at least ten times. This receptor's antigen is unknown. Base qualities were left out, and no much larger clone turns up one base away. Trimming leaves V shorter by 0 bases and J shorter by 6 bases, with the junction holding 11 bases beyond the gene matches. The CDR3 sequence holds 16 residues, the cysteine and phenylalanine included. Of all the DNA, just the CDR3 is kept, 48 bases in frame from base 1. CDR1 SGHRS and CDR2 YFSETQ are derived from the germline V gene.

The sequence links TRBV5-1 to TRBJ2-7; TRBD1 matches 8 bases in the middle. The origin of this receptor is a woman between 50 and 59 years old in good health. The sequenced sample consisted of blood. The CDR3 in this case is CASSLEPAGGQGEQYF. DNA sequence: TGCGCCAGCAGCTTGGAACCGGCAGGGGGCCAGGGCGAGCAGTACTTC.